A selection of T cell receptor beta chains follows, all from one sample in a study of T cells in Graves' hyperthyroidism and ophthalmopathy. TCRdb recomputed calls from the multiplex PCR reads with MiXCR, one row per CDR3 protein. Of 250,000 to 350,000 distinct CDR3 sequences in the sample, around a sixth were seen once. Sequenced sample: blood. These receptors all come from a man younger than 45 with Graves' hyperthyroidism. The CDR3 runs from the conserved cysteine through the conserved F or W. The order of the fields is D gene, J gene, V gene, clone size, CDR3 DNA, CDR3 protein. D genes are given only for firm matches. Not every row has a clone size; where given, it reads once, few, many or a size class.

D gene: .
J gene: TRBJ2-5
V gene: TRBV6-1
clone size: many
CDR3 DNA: TGTGCCAGCAGTGAAGTGCTACAACGGGACTCACCCGGGGAGACCCAGTACTTC
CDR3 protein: CASSEVLQRDSPGETQYF

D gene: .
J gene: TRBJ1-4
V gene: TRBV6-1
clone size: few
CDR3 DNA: TGTGCCAGCAGGATGTATGAAAAACTGTTTTTT
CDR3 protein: CASRMYEKLFF

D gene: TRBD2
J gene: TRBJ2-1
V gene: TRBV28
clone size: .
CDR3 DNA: TGTGCCAGCCCAGCCTCTAGCGGGCTCTTCAATGAGCAGTTCTTC
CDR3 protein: CASPASSGLFNEQFF

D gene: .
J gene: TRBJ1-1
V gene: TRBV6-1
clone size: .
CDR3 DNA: TGTGCCAGCAGTACAGAGAACACTGAAGCTTTCTTT
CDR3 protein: CASSTENTEAFF

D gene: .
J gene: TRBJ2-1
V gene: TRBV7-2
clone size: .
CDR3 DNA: TGTGCCAGCAGCTTAGACGCTAGGGCCTATGAGCAGTTCTTC
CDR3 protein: CASSLDARAYEQFF

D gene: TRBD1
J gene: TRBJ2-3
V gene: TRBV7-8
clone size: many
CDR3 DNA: TGTGCCAGCAGCTTAGCCGGGACAGCATCAGAGGATACGCAGTATTTT
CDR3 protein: CASSLAGTASEDTQYF

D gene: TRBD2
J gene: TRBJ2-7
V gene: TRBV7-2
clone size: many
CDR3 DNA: TGTGCCAGCAGCCTCGGACTAGCGGGAGCGCGGGAGCAGTACTTC
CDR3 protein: CASSLGLAGAREQYF

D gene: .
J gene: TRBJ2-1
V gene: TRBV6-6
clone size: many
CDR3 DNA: TGTGCCAGCAGTTACTCGCAGGGAGGCTTCGATGAGCAGTTCTTC
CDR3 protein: CASSYSQGGFDEQFF

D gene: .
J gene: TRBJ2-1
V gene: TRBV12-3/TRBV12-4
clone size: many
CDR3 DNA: TGTGCCAGCAGTGCCCCACAGCGGCAACTCTACAATGAGCAGTTCTTC
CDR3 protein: CASSAPQRQLYNEQFF

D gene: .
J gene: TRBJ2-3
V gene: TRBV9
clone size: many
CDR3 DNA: TGTGCCAGCAGCGTAGCCGGGGATGATACGCAGTATTTT
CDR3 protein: CASSVAGDDTQYF

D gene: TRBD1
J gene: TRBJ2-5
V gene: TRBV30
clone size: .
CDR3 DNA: TGTGCCTGGAGCACAGGGGTGATGGAGACCCAGTACTTC
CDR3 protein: CAWSTGVMETQYF

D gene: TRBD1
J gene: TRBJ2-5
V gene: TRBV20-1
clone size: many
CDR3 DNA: TGCAGTGCGCTCGGGCTGGGACAGGGAAGAACCCAGTACTTC
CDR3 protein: CSALGLGQGRTQYF

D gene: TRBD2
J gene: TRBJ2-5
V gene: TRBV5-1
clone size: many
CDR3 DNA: TGCGCCAGCAGCCCACTAGCGGGAGGATTAGAGACCCAGTACTTC
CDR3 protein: CASSPLAGGLETQYF

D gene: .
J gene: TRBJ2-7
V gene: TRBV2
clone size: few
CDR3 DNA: TGTGCCAGCAGTAACAATGTCGAGCAGTACTTC
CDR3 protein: CASSNNVEQYF

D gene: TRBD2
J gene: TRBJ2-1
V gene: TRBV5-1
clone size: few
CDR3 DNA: TGCGCCAGCTACTTCGGGGGGAAAAATGAGCAGTTCTTC
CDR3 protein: CASYFGGKNEQFF

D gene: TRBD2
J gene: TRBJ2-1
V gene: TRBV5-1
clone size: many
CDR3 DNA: TGCGCCAGCAGCTATATCAGCGGGGGAGTGGGCAATGAGCAGTTCTTC
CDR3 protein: CASSYISGGVGNEQFF

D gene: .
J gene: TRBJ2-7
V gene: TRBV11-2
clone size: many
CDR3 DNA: TGTGCCAGCAGCTTTAATGGTGGCGAGCAGTACTTC
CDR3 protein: CASSFNGGEQYF

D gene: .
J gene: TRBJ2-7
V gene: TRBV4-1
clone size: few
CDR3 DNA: TGCGCCAGCAGCCAACCCCCGGCAGGTCGGCCCGAGCAGTACTTC
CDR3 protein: CASSQPPAGRPEQYF

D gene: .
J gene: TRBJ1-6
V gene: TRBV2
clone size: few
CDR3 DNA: TGTGCCAGCAGTAATACAGGGAGGAATTCACCCCTCCACTTT
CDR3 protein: CASSNTGRNSPLHF

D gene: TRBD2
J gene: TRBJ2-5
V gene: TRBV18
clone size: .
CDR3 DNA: TGTGCCAGCTCACCAATACTAGCGGGAGCGTCGGAGACCCAGTACTTC
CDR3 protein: CASSPILAGASETQYF

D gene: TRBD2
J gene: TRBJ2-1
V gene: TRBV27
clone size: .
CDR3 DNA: TGTGCCAGCACGGCACTTAGCGGGAGTCAGGGAGAGCAGTTCTTC
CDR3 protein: CASTALSGSQGEQFF

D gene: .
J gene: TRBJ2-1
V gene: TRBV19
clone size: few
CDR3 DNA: TGTGCCAGTGGTACTCGTGACCCGGGATACAATGAGCAGTTCTTC
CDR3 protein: CASGTRDPGYNEQFF

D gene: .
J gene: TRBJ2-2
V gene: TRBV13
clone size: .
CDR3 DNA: TGTGCCAGCAGCCAATCGGAAAGGGACGGGGAGCTGTTTTTT
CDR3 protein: CASSQSERDGELFF

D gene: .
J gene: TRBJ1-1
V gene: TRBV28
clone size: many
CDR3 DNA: TGTGCCAGCACTGAAGGTGGGGGTCGGGGTGGTGAAGCTTTCTTT
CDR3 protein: CASTEGGGRGGEAFF

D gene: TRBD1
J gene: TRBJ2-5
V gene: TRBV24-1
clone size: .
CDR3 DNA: TGTGCCACCAGTGCCCTCTTGGGACAGGGGGGGGGAGAGACCCAGTACTTC
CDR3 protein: CATSALLGQGGGETQYF

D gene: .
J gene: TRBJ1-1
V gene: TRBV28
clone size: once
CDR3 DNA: TGTGCCAGCAGTTTAGGGAGGACTGAAGCTTTCTTT
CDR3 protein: CASSLGRTEAFF

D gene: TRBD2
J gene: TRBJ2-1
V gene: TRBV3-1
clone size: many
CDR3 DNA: TGTGCCAGCACCTTTAGCGGGAGCTCCTACAATGAGCAGTTCTTC
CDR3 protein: CASTFSGSSYNEQFF

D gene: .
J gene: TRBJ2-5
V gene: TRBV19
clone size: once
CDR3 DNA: TGTGCCAGTAGTCCGGGGCTAGGAGGGGAGACCCAGTACTTC
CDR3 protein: CASSPGLGGETQYF

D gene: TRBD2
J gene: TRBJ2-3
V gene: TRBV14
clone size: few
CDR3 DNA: TGTGCCAGCAGCCTACGACTAGCGGGAAATACGCAGTATTTT
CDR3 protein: CASSLRLAGNTQYF

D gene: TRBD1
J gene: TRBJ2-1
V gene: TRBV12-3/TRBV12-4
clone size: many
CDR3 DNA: TGTGCCAGCAGTAGGCGACAGGGCGATGAGCAGTTCTTC
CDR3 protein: CASSRRQGDEQFF

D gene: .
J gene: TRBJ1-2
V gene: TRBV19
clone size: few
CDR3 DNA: TGTGCCAGTAGCTATTCCTTACTGGAGTTCACCTTC
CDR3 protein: CASSYSLLEFTF

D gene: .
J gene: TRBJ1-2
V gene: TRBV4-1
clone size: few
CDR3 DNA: TGCGCCAGCAGCCACCCCACCGGGGATGGCTACACCTTC
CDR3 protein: CASSHPTGDGYTF

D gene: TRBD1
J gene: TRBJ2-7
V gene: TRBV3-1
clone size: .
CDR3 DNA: TGTGCCAGCAGCCGCCGGGACAGAGGGTGGGAGCAGTACTTC
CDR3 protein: CASSRRDRGWEQYF

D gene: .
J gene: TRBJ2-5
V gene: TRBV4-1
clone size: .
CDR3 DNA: TGCGCCAGCAGCCAAGTGGAGGGAGAAGAGACCCGGTACTTC
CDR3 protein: CASSQVEGEETRYF

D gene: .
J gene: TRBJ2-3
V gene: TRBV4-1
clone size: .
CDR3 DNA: TGCGCCAGCAGCCTTCAGGTGTCAGATACGCAGTATTTT
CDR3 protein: CASSLQVSDTQYF

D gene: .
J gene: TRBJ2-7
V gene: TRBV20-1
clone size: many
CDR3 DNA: TGCAGTGCTCCGACGAGCGGGCACACGTACTTC
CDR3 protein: CSAPTSGHTYF

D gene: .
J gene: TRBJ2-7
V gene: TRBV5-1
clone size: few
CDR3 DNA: TGCGCCAGCAGCTTGGCCCGAGGAGGGGACGAGCAGTACTTC
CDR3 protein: CASSLARGGDEQYF

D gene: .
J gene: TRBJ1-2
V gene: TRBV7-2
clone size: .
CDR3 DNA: TGTGCCAGCAGCGGGCAGGGTTTTAACTATGGCTACACCTTC
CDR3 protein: CASSGQGFNYGYTF

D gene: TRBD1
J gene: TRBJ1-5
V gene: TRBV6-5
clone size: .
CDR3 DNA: TGTGCCAGCAGTTCGGACCCCGGGACAGGGACCCAGCATTTT
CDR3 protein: CASSSDPGTGTQHF

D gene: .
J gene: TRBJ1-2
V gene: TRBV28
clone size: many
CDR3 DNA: TGTGCCAGCAGTCATGGACCGTCCGCTCTCTATGGCTACACCTTC
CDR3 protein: CASSHGPSALYGYTF

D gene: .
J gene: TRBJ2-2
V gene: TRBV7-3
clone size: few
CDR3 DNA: TGTGCCAGCAGCTTAAGGCAGCCCCTGAACACCGGGGAGCTGTTTTTT
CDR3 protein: CASSLRQPLNTGELFF

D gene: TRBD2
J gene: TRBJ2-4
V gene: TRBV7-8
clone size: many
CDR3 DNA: TGTGCCAGCAGCGGCCCGGGACTAGCGGGGGGACTTGCCAAAAACATTCAGTACTTC
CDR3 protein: CASSGPGLAGGLAKNIQYF

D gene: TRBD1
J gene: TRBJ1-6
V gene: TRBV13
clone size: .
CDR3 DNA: TGTGCCAGCAGCTTAAGGGGACAGGCTGGTTCACCCCTCCACTTT
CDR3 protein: CASSLRGQAGSPLHF

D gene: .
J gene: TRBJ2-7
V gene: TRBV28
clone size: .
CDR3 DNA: TGTGCCAGCAGCCAAGCCGGCCCGCAGTACTTC
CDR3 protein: CASSQAGPQYF

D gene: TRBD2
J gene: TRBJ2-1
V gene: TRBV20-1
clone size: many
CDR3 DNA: TGCAGTGCGGAGGGGTTAGCGGGCGTTGAGCAGTTCTTC
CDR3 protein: CSAEGLAGVEQFF

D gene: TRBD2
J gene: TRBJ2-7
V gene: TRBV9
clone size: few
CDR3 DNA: TGTGCCAGCAGCGTAGAGCCTAGCGGGGCCTACGAGCAGCACTTC
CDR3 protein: CASSVEPSGAYEQHF

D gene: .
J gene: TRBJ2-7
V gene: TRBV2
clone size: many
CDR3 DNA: TGTGCCAACCAAAGGGACGGAGGCGTCTCCTACGAGCAGTACTTC
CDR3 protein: CANQRDGGVSYEQYF